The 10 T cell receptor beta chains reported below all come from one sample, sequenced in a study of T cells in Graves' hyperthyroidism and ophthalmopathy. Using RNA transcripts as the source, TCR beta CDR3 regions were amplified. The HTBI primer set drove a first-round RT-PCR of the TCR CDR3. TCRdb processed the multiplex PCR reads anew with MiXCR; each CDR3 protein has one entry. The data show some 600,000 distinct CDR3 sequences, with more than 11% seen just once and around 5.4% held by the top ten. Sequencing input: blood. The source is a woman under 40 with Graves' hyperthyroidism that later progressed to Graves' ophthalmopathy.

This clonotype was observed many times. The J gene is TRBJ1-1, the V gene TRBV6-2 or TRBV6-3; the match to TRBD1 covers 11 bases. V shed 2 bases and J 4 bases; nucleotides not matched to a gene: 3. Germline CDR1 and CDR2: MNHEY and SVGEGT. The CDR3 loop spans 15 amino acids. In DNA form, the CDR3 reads TGTGCCAGCAGTTACCCCGGGACAGGGGGCACTGAAGCTTTCTTT. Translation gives CASSYPGTGGTEAFF.

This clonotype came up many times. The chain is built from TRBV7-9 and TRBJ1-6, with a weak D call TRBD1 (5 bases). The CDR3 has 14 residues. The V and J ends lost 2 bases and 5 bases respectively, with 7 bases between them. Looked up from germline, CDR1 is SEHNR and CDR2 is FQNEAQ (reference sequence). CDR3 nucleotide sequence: TGTGCCAGCAGCTTAAAGGGGCATAATTCACCCCTCCACTTT. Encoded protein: CASSLKGHNSPLHF.

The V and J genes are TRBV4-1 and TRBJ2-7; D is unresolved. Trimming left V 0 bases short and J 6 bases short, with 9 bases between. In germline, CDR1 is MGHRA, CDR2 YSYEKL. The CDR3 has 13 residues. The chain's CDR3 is CASSQDWSSEQYF. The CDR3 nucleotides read TGCGCCAGCAGCCAAGATTGGAGCTCCGAGCAGTACTTC.

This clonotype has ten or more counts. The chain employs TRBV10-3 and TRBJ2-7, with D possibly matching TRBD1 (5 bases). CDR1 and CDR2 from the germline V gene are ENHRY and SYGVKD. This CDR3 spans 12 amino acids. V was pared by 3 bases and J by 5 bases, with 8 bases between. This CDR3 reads CAISEGRDEQYF. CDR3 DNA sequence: TGTGCCATCAGTGAAGGCAGGGACGAGCAGTACTTC.

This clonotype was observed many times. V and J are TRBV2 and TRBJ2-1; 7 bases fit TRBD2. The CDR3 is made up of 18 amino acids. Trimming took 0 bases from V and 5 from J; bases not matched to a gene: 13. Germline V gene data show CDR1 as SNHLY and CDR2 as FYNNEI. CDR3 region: CASSEAPLGAGTHNEQFF. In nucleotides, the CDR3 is TGTGCCAGCAGTGAAGCCCCCCTCGGAGCGGGAACCCACAATGAGCAGTTCTTC.

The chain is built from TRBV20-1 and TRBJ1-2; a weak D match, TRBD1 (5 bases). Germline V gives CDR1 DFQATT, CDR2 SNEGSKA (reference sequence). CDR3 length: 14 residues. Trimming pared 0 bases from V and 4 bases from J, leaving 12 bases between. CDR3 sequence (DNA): TGCAGTGCTAGAGATCGGGGACTGATCTATGGCTACACCTTC. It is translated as CSARDRGLIYGYTF.

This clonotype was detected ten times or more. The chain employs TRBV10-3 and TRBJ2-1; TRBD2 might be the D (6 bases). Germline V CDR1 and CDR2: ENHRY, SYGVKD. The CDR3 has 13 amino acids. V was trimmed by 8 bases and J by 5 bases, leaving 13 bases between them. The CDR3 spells CAIGGAYHNEQFF. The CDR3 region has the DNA TGTGCCATCGGAGGGGCGTACCACAATGAGCAGTTCTTC.

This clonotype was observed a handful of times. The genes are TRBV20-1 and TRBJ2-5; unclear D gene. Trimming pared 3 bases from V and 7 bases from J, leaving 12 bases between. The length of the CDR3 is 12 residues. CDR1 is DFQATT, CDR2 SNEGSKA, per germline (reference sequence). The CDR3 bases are TGCAGTGCTAGTGGGTCGGCTTGGACCCAGTACTTC. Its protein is CSASGSAWTQYF.

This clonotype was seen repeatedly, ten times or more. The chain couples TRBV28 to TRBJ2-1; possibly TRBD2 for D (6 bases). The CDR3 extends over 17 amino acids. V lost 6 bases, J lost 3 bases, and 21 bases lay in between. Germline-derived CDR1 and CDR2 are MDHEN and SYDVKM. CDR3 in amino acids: CASRGVGGRTIYNEQFF. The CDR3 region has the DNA TGTGCCAGCAGGGGGGTTGGGGGGAGGACTATCTACAATGAGCAGTTCTTC.

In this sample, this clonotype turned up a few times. This CDR3 is CSVGDENYEQYF. The CDR3 region has the DNA TGCAGCGTGGGGGACGAGAACTACGAGCAGTACTTC. The genes are TRBV29-1 and TRBJ2-7, with D tentatively TRBD1 or TRBD2 (5 bases each). CDR3 size: 12 residues. V was shortened by 6 bases and J by 3 bases, with 12 bases between the two germline ends. In germline, CDR1 is SQVTM, CDR2 ANQGSEA.